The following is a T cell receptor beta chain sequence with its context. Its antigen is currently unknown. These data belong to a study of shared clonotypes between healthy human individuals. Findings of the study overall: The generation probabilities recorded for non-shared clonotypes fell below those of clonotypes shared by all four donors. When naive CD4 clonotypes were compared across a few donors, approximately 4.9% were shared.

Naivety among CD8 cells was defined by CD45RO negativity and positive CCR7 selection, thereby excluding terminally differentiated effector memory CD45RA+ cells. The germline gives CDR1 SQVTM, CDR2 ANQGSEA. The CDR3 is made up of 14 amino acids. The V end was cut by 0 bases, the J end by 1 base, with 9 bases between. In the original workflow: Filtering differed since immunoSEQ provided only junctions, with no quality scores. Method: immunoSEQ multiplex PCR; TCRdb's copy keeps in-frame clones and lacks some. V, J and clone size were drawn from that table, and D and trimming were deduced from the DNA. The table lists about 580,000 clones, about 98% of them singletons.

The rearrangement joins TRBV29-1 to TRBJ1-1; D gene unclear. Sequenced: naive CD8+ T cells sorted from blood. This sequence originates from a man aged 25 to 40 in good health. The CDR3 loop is CSVEEFRGNTEAFF. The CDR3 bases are TGCAGCGTTGAAGAGTTTCGAGGGAACACTGAAGCTTTCTTT. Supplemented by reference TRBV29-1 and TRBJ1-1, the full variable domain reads SAVISQKPSRDICQRGTSLTIQCQVDSQVTMMFWYRQQPGQSLTLIATANQGSEATYESGFVIDKFPISRPNLTFSTLTVSNMSPEDSSIYLCSVEEFRGNTEAFFGQGTRLTVV.